Below, 6 T cell receptor beta chains from the same sample are listed, as sequenced in a study of blood T cell repertoires in COVID-19. Clones were read by immunoSEQ multiplex PCR, and TCRdb kept only the in-frame ones, dropping some. The sample holds approximately 76,000 clones, 83% seen once. Sequencing input: peripheral blood. The receptor set was obtained from a woman aged 55-69 years with acute or convalescent COVID-19.

This chain uses TRBV12-5 with TRBJ1-6; D gene ambiguous. Trimming took 4 bases from V and 5 from J, leaving 24 bases between them. Germline loops: CDR1 LGHNT, CDR2 FRNRAP. CDR3 length equals 19 residues. The CDR3 loop reads CASGSFDKTDGRNNSPLHF. As DNA, the CDR3 is TGTGCTAGTGGTTCCTTCGACAAAACGGACGGGAGGAATAATTCACCCCTCCACTTT.

The J gene is TRBJ2-3, the V gene TRBV7-3; tentative D call: TRBD2 (5 bases). CDR3 length: 15 amino acids. Germline V gene lookup returns CDR1 SGHTA and CDR2 FQGTGA. Trimming shortened V by 0 bases and J by 9 bases, and 16 bases separated the two germline ends. The CDR3 reads CASSLTDGPGITQYF. As DNA, the CDR3 is TGTGCCAGCAGCTTAACGGATGGCCCGGGGATAACGCAGTATTTT.

The CDR3 DNA reads TGTGCCAGCAGCTATCGACTAGCGGTCGCCGGGGAGCTGTTTTTT. As protein: CASSYRLAVAGELFF. The chain combines TRBV3-1 (or the pseudogene TRBV3-2) with TRBJ2-2; 9 bases align to TRBD2. CDR3 length: 15 residues. CDR1 and CDR2 (germline): LGHDT, YNNKEL (reference sequence). Losses at the gene ends were 5 bases for V and 6 bases for J; bases not matched to a gene: 7.

The V and J genes are TRBV2 and TRBJ1-4, with 7 bases lining up with TRBD1. Germline V lookup: CDR1 SNHLY, CDR2 FYNNEI. V dropped 0 bases and J dropped 5; count of bases not matched to a gene: 9. The CDR3 is made up of 17 amino acids. This CDR3 is CASSEARRDSRNEKLFF. CDR3 DNA: TGTGCCAGCAGTGAAGCGCGAAGGGACAGCAGAAATGAAAAACTGTTTTTT.

The rearrangement links TRBV23-1 to TRBJ1-1, with D maybe TRBD1 (6 bases). TRBV23-1 is placed among ORFs of uncertain function. This CDR3 region has 17 residues. Trimming removed 0 bases at V and 4 bases at J, with 18 bases between. This chain's CDR3 is CASSQSLVNRATTEAFF. CDR3 sequence (DNA): TGCGCCAGCAGTCAATCGTTAGTGAACAGGGCGACCACTGAAGCTTTCTTT.

The V gene is TRBV13, the J gene TRBJ1-2; D gene ambiguous. The CDR3 covers 13 residues. The V end was cut by 3 bases, the J end by 2 bases, with 7 bases between. Per the germline V gene, CDR1 is PRHDT and CDR2 is FYEKMQ (reference sequence). Here the CDR3 reads CASSLSGNYGYTF. In DNA form, the CDR3 reads TGTGCCAGCAGCTTGTCGGGGAACTATGGCTACACCTTC.